A selection of T cell receptor beta chains follows, all from one sample in a study of T cells in Graves' hyperthyroidism and ophthalmopathy. TCRdb redid the calling of the multiplex PCR reads with MiXCR, one entry per CDR3 protein. The sample carries about 210,000 distinct CDR3 sequences, 15% to 20% recorded once. Source material: blood. These receptors were collected from a man aged 50 or older with Graves' hyperthyroidism. The CDR3 runs from the conserved cysteine through the conserved F or W. A D gene is named only where the DNA matches it firmly. Rows give clone size only sometimes, using once, few, many, or a class for an expanded clone.

CDR3 protein	CDR3 DNA	V gene	J gene	D gene	clone size
CASSPGVTGGQTQYF	TGTGCCAGCAGTCCTGGGGTGACAGGAGGTCAGACCCAGTACTTC	TRBV12-3/TRBV12-4	TRBJ2-5	-	-
CASSTYTGELFF	TGTGCCAGCAGTACTTACACCGGGGAGCTGTTTTTT	TRBV6-5	TRBJ2-2	-	once
CASSEKGSAGTDTQYF	TGCGCCAGCAGTGAGAAAGGTTCCGCCGGCACAGATACGCAGTATTTT	TRBV10-1	TRBJ2-3	-	many
CATSDSTGIEQYF	TGTGCCACCAGTGACTCTACAGGTATCGAGCAGTACTTC	TRBV24-1	TRBJ2-7	-	-
CASSYRTGGTEAFF	TGTGCCAGCAGTTACAGGACAGGGGGCACTGAAGCTTTCTTT	TRBV6-2/TRBV6-3	TRBJ1-1	TRBD1	-
CASSFLGGDRGASGNNEQFF	TGTGCCAGCAGTTTCCTCGGAGGGGACAGGGGGGCTAGCGGGAACAATGAGCAGTTCTTC	TRBV6-1	TRBJ2-1	TRBD1	-
CASSVTDRTDNEQFF	TGTGCCAGCAGCGTTACGGACAGGACGGACAATGAGCAGTTCTTC	TRBV9	TRBJ2-1	TRBD1	few
CASSLRQGASSYEQYF	TGTGCCAGCAGCTTACGGCAGGGGGCATCTTCCTACGAGCAGTACTTC	TRBV11-2	TRBJ2-7	TRBD1	many
CSARDWSGGLAGTAAYEQYF	TGCAGTGCTAGAGATTGGTCCGGGGGACTAGCGGGAACCGCCGCCTACGAGCAGTACTTC	TRBV20-1	TRBJ2-7	TRBD2	-
CASSLRQGFYGYTF	TGTGCCAGCAGTTTGAGACAGGGCTTCTATGGCTACACCTTC	TRBV12-3/TRBV12-4	TRBJ1-2	TRBD1	many
CSAWGPGLAGGNSYEQYF	TGCAGTGCTTGGGGGCCGGGACTAGCGGGAGGTAACTCCTACGAGCAGTACTTC	TRBV20-1	TRBJ2-7	TRBD2	-
CASSEDGRPYGYTF	TGTGCCAGCAGCGAGGACGGACGTCCCTATGGCTACACCTTC	TRBV9	TRBJ1-2	-	-
CASKRQGSLEKPFF	TGCGCCAGCAAACGACAGGGGTCCCTTGAAAAACCGTTTTTT	TRBV5-1	TRBJ1-4	TRBD1	once
CASSQGLKGAGTGELFF	TGCGCCAGCAGCCAAGGGCTTAAGGGCGCGGGCACCGGGGAGCTGTTTTTT	TRBV4-1	TRBJ2-2	-	-
CATSDPGQDYGYTF	TGTGCCACCAGTGATCCGGGACAGGATTATGGCTACACCTTC	TRBV24-1	TRBJ1-2	TRBD1	-
CASSDLPPQHF	TGTGCCAGTAGTGACCTGCCGCCCCAGCATTTT	TRBV19	TRBJ1-5	-	few
CASSGQDYEQYF	TGTGCCAGTAGTGGACAGGACTACGAGCAGTACTTC	TRBV19	TRBJ2-7	TRBD1	many
CASSFGVSDTGELFF	TGCGCCAGCAGCTTTGGGGTATCGGACACCGGGGAGCTGTTTTTT	TRBV5-1	TRBJ2-2	-	few
CASSPDLYGYTF	TGTGCCAGCAGCCCGGATCTCTATGGCTACACCTTC	TRBV12-3/TRBV12-4	TRBJ1-2	-	many
CASSARGSNQPQHF	TGTGCCAGCAGCGCTCGAGGGAGCAATCAGCCCCAGCATTTT	TRBV3-1	TRBJ1-5	-	many